This entry lists 15 T cell receptor beta chains sequenced from one sample in a study of regulatory and conventional T cells in RAG deficiency. Measured with immunoSEQ multiplex PCR; TCRdb has only the in-frame clones, and not every one. The sample yields about 19,000 clones, about nine tenths seen once. Blood CD4+ CD25-high CD127-low regulatory T cells supplied the genomic DNA template. The same sample was also used in a study of regulatory T cells. This second report adds: Primers: 52 TRBV forward and 13 TRBJ reverse.

The sample taken for sequencing was Tregs sorted from blood. All receptors derive from a human donor in good health.

A few counts support this clone. V is TRBV6-5 and J is TRBJ1-2; no reliable D call. V was cut by 5 bases and J by 4 bases, with 14 bases left in between. Germline values: CDR1 MNHEY, CDR2 SVGAGI. The CDR3 covers 14 residues. CDR3 sequence: CASSGWASFYGYTF. In DNA, the CDR3 is TGTGCCAGCAGTGGGTGGGCCTCCTTCTATGGCTACACCTTC.

This rearrangement joins TRBV7-6 to TRBJ1-2; 11 bases are shared with TRBD1. The germline gives CDR1 SGHVS, CDR2 FNYEAQ. The CDR3 is 16 residues long. The trim removed 4 bases at V and 5 bases at J, leaving 9 bases unmatched. CDR3 sequence: CASSSKPGQGAYGYTF. The CDR3, as DNA: TGTGCCAGCAGCTCGAAACCAGGACAGGGGGCGTATGGCTACACCTTC.

This chain links TRBV16 with TRBJ2-1; 8 bases line up with TRBD2. Trimming took 0 bases from V and 7 from J; bases not matched to a gene: 5. This CDR3 has 15 residues. Germline V lookup: CDR1 KGHSY, CDR2 FQNENV. CDR3 protein: CASSQSRGGRNEQFF. CDR3 nucleotides: TGTGCCAGCAGCCAATCACGGGGGGGCCGGAATGAGCAGTTCTTC. The whole variable domain, filled in from reference TRBV16 and TRBJ2-1, reads GEEVAQTPKHLVRGEGQKAKLYCAPIKGHSYVFWYQQVLKNEFKFLISFQNENVFDETGMPKERFSAKCLPNSPCSLEIQATKLEDSAVYFCASSQSRGGRNEQFFGPGTRLTVL.

The chain carries TRBV5-1 and TRBJ2-7; D not resolved. Germline V CDR1 and CDR2: SGHRS, YFSETQ. Trimming left V 4 bases short and J 2 bases short, with 10 bases between. This CDR3 is built from 13 residues. The CDR3 here is CASSADGPYEQYF. For the CDR3, the DNA is TGCGCCAGCAGCGCCGACGGGCCCTACGAGCAGTACTTC.

The CDR3 reads CASRVTSADEQYF. The CDR3 DNA is TGTGCCAGCAGGGTGACTAGCGCCGACGAGCAGTACTTC. The rearrangement uses TRBV6-1 and TRBJ2-7, with 8 bases that match TRBD2. Germline trimming cut 6 bases from V and 5 bases from J; bases unmatched to any gene: 6. Germline CDR1 MNHNS, CDR2 SASEGT. The CDR3 runs 13 residues.

A remark on this clone: The identical CDR3 is also encoded by other nucleotide sequences in the sample. The chain combines TRBV6-5 with TRBJ1-3; D gene uncertain. Trimming pared 2 bases from V and 2 bases from J, leaving 10 bases between. CDR1 and CDR2 (germline): MNHEY, SVGAGI. The CDR3 is made up of 15 amino acids. In DNA form, the CDR3 reads TGTGCCAGCAGTTACAGCGGGGAAACTGGAAACACCATATATTTT. Translation gives CASSYSGETGNTIYF.

This chain uses TRBV29-1 with TRBJ2-2; D possibly corresponds to TRBD1 (6 bases). The CDR3 loop spans 13 amino acids. The germline V gene encodes CDR1 SQVTM and CDR2 ANQGSEA. V lost 6 bases and J 7 bases, leaving 15 bases between the germline ends. The DNA of the CDR3 is TGCAGCGTGGGCCAGGGGCATGGCGGGGAGCTGTTTTTT. Translated: CSVGQGHGGELFF.

The chain uses TRBV9 and TRBJ1-2, with D hard to call. V lost 3 bases, J lost 11 bases, and 14 bases lay in between. The CDR3 runs to 12 residues. The germline V gene has CDR1 SGDLS and CDR2 YYNGEE. CDR3 sequence reads: CASSGSPMRYTF. The CDR3 DNA is TGTGCCAGCAGCGGGAGTCCAATGCGTTACACCTTC.

The chain has TRBV5-5 and TRBJ1-6; the D is unclear. Germline V CDR1 and CDR2: SGHKS, YYEKEE (reference sequence). The CDR3 sequence is 14 residues long. The V end was cut by 4 bases, the J end by 10 bases, with 15 bases between. DNA of the CDR3: TGTGCCAGCAGCCCGCTGGGAAACGGATCACCCCTCCACTTT. Its protein is CASSPLGNGSPLHF.

The J gene is TRBJ2-5, the V gene TRBV20-1; D is possibly TRBD2 (5 bases). CDR1 is DFQATT and CDR2 is SNEGSKA in the germline V gene (reference sequence). This CDR3 is 11 amino acids long. The ends were cut back, 8 bases at V and 5 bases at J, with 12 bases in the middle. The CDR3 spells CSSVRGETQYF. The CDR3 nucleotides read TGCAGTTCGGTTCGAGGGGAGACCCAGTACTTC.

The chain couples TRBV5-1 to TRBJ1-4, with 9 bases identical to TRBD1. Losses at the gene ends were 4 bases for V and 7 bases for J; bases not matched to a gene: 5. The CDR3 length is 14 residues. Looked up from germline, CDR1 is SGHRS and CDR2 is YFSETQ. This chain's CDR3 is CASSTGQGGEKLFF. The CDR3 DNA follows: TGCGCCAGCAGCACGGGACAGGGTGGTGAAAAACTGTTTTTT.

The CDR3 is CASSAARITDTQYF. In nucleotides, the CDR3 is TGTGCCAGCAGTGCAGCACGGATCACAGATACGCAGTATTTT. The gene calls are TRBV6-1 and TRBJ2-3, with unresolved D. Trimming pared 4 bases from V and 2 bases from J, leaving 10 bases between. Germline CDR1 reads MNHNS; CDR2 reads SASEGT. CDR3 size: 14 residues.

This clone was observed once. This chain joins TRBV5-1 and TRBJ1-6; D gene ambiguous. In germline, CDR1 is SGHRS, CDR2 YFSETQ. The CDR3 totals 15 residues. V was clipped by 0 bases and J by 14 bases, with 18 bases between them. CDR3 sequence reads: CASSLGPTEGSSLHF. The CDR3 nucleotides are TGCGCCAGCAGCTTGGGACCAACAGAGGGTTCTTCCCTCCACTTT.

The V gene is TRBV15, the J gene TRBJ2-3; maybe TRBD2 (6 bases). Germline assignment: CDR1 LNHNV and CDR2 YYDKDF (reference sequence). The CDR3 has 15 residues. The V end lost 0 bases, the J end lost 3 bases, and 10 bases lay between the germline ends. The CDR3 DNA reads as TGTGCCACCAGCAGAGACGGGACTCATACAGATACGCAGTATTTT. It yields the protein CATSRDGTHTDTQYF.

The genes are TRBV7-2 and TRBJ1-2; 7 bases are a match to TRBD1. The V and J ends lost 5 bases and 8 bases, in that order; junction bases with no gene match: 14. This CDR3 has 15 residues. Looked up from germline, CDR1 is SGHTA and CDR2 is FQGNSA. CDR3 loop: CASSPIRQGWRGYTF. CDR3 sequence (DNA): TGTGCCAGCAGCCCCATTCGACAGGGTTGGAGGGGCTACACCTTC.